This T cell receptor (beta chain) was found in a study of blood T cell repertoires in COVID-19. Study-level background: Spain, Italy and the United States supplied samples that represented acute and convalescent COVID-19. In each case, the material was cDNA or gDNA derived from T cells, B-cell-depleted T cells, or PBMCs.

Clones were sequenced by immunoSEQ multiplex PCR, and TCRdb holds only the in-frame ones, with some missing. The sample holds some 170,000 clones, roughly 87% seen once. The CDR3 has 13 amino acids. Trimming stripped 6 bases from V and 9 bases from J, with 15 bases between. Germline lookup yields CDR1 MRHNA and CDR2 SNTAGT. The study recruited people aged about 18 to 95 years across roughly 23 US areas. Grouping used clinical history reported by participants in a survey and questionnaire. The sequence came from a human donor with acute COVID-19. The donor label of this sample is uncertain. V usage is TRBV6-4 and J usage is TRBJ2-1; D is perhaps TRBD1 (6 bases). The sequencing input was PBMCs or T cells enriched from blood (not recorded which). DNA of the CDR3: TGTGCCAGCAGCAGGACAGTTCAAAGTGAGCAGTTCTTC. It codes for CASSRTVQSEQFF.